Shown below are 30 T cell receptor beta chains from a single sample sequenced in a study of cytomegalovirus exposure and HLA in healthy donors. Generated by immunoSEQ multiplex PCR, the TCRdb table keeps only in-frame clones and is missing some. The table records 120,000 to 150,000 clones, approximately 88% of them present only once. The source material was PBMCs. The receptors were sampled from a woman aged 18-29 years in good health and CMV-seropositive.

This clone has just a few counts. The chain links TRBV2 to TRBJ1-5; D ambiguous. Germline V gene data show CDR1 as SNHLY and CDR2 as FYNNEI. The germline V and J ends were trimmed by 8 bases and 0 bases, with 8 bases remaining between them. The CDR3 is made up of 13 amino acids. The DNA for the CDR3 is TGTGCCAGCTGCCGAGATAGCAATCAGCCCCAGCATTTT. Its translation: CASCRDSNQPQHF.

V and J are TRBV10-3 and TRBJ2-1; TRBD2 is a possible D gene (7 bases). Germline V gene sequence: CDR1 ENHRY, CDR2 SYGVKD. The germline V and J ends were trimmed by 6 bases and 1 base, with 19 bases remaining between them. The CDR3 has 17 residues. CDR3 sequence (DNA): TGTGCCATCAGCGGAGGGGGGGCTAGCCAGTCCTACAATGAGCAGTTCTTC. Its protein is CAISGGGASQSYNEQFF.

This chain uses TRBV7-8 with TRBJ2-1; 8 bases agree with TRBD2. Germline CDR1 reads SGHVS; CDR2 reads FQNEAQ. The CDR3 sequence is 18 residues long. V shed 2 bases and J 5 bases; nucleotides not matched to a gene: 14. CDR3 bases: TGTGCCAGCAGCTTAATTAGGTCCATAGCGGGGCCTCACAATGAGCAGTTCTTC. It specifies CASSLIRSIAGPHNEQFF. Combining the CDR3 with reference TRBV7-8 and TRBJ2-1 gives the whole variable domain GAGVSQSPRYKVAKRGQDVALRCDPISGHVSLFWYQQALGQGPEFLTYFQNEAQLDKSGLPSDRFFAERPEGSVSTLKIQRTQQEDSAVYLCASSLIRSIAGPHNEQFFGPGTRLTVL.

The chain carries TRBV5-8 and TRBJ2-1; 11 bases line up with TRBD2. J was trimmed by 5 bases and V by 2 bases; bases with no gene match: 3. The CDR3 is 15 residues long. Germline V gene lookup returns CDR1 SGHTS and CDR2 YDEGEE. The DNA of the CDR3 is TGTGCCAGCAGCTTCCTAGCGGGAGGACACAATGAGCAGTTCTTC. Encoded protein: CASSFLAGGHNEQFF.

The CDR3 here is CASTAEGSISNYGYTF. The DNA of the CDR3 is TGTGCCAGTACCGCTGAAGGGAGTATATCCAACTATGGCTACACCTTC. The chain recombines TRBV19 with TRBJ1-2; D not resolved. CDR3 length: 16 residues. The V gene's germline CDR1 is LNHDA and CDR2 SQIVND (reference sequence). V was clipped by 7 bases and J by 2 bases, with 20 bases between them.

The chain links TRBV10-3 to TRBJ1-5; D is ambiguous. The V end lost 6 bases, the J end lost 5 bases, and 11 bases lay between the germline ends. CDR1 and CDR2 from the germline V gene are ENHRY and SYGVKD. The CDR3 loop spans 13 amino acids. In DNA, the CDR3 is TGTGCCATCAGCCCAGACTTCTATCAGCCCCAGCATTTT. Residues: CAISPDFYQPQHF.

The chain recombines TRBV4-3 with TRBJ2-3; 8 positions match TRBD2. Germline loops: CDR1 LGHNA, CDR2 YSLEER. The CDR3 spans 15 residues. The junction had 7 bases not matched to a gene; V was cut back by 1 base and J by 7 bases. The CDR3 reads CASSQAWGLGHTQYF. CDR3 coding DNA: TGCGCCAGCAGCCAAGCTTGGGGACTAGGTCATACGCAGTATTTT.

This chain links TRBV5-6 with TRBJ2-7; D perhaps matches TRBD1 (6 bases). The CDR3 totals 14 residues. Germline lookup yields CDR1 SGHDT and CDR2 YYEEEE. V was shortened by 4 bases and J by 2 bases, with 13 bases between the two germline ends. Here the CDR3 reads CASSLSGDTYEQYF. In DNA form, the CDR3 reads TGTGCCAGCAGCCTATCTGGGGACACCTACGAGCAGTACTTC.

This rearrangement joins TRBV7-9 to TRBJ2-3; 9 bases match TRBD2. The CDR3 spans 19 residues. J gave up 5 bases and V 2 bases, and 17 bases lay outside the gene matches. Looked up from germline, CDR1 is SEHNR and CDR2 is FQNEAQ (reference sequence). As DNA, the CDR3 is TGTGCCAGCAGCTTATTGGGTTCCCCGATAGCGGGAGCAGGAGATACGCAGTATTTT. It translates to CASSLLGSPIAGAGDTQYF.

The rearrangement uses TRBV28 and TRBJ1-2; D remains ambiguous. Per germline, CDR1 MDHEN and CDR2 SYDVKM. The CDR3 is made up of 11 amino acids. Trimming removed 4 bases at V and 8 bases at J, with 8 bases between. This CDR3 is CASSSSLGYTF. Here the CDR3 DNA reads TGTGCCAGCAGTTCCTCCCTAGGCTACACCTTC.

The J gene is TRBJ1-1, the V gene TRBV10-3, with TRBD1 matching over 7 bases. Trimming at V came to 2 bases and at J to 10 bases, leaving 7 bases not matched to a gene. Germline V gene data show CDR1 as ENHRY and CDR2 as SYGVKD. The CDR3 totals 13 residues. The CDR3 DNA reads TGTGCCATCAGTGAGGAACAGGGGAAGGGAGCTTTCTTT. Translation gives CAISEEQGKGAFF.

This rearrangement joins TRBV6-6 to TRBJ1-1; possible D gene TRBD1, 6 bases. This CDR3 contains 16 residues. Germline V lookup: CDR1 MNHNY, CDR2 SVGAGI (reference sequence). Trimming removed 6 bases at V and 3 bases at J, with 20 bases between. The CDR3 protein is CASRPGQTPRDTEAFF. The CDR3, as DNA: TGTGCCAGCAGACCCGGACAGACCCCAAGGGACACTGAAGCTTTCTTT.

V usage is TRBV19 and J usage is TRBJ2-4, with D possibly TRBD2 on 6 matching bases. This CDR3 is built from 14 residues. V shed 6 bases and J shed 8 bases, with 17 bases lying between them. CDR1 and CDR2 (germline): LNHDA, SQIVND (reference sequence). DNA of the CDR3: TGTGCCAGTAGCCCCCCGGGAGTTAAGGACATTCAGTACTTC. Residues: CASSPPGVKDIQYF.

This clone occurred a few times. This CDR3 is CASSVTGKQETQYF. The CDR3 nucleotides are TGTGCCAGCAGCGTTACCGGGAAACAAGAGACCCAGTACTTC. The gene calls are TRBV7-9 and TRBJ2-5; D perhaps matches TRBD2 (5 bases). Trimming took off 5 bases at V and 2 bases at J, with 12 bases between the two ends. Per the germline V gene, CDR1 is SEHNR and CDR2 is FQNEAQ (reference sequence). This CDR3 comprises 14 residues.

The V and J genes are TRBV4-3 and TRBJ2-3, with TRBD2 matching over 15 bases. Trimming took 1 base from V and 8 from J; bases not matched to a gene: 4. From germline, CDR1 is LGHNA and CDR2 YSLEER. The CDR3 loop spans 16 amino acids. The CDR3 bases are TGCGCCAGCAGCCAAGGGACTAGCGGGAGGGCCGGTACGCAGTATTTT. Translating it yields CASSQGTSGRAGTQYF.

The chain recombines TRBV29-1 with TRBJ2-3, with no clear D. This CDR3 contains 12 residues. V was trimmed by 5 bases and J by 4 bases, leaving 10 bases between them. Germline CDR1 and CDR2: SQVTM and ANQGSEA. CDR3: CSVRLRADTQYF. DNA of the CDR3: TGCAGCGTTCGCCTCCGGGCAGATACGCAGTATTTT.

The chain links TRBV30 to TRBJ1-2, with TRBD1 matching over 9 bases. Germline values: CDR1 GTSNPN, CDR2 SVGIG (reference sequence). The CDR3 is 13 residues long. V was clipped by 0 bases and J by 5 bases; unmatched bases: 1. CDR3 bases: TGTGCCTGGAGTGTGGGGACAGGGTATGGCTACACCTTC. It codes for CAWSVGTGYGYTF.

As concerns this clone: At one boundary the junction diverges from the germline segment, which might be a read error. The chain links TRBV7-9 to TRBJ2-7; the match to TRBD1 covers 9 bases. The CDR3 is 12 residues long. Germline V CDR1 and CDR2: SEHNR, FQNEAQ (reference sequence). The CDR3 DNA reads TGTGCCAGCAGCCCCGCGGGACAGGGAGTCCACTTC. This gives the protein CASSPAGQGVHF. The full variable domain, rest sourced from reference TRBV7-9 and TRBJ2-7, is DTGVSQNPRHKITKRGQNVTFRCDPISEHNRLYWYRQTLGQGPEFLTYFQNEAQLEKSRLLSDRFSAERPKGSFSTLEIQRTEQGDSAMYLCASSPAGQGVHFGPGTRLTVT.

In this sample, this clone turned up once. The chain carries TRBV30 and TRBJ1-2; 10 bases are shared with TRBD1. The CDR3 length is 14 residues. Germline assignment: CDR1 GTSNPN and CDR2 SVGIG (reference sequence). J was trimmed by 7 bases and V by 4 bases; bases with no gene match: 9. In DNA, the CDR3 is TGTGCCTGGACTCGGACAGGGGGAATCTTTGGCTACACCTTC. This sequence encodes CAWTRTGGIFGYTF.

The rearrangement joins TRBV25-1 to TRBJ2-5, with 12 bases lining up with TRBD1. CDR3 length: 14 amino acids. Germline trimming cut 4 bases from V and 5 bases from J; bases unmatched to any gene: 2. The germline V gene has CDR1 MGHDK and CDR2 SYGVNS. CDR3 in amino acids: CASSGGQGAETQYF. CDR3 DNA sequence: TGTGCCAGCAGTGGGGGACAGGGGGCTGAGACCCAGTACTTC.

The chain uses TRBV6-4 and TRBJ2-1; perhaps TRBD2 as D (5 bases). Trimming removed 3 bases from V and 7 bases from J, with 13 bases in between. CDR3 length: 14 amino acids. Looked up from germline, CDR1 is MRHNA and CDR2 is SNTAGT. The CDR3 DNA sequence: TGTGCCAGCAGTGAAGGCACCACGGGGAATGAGCAGTTCTTC. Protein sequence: CASSEGTTGNEQFF.

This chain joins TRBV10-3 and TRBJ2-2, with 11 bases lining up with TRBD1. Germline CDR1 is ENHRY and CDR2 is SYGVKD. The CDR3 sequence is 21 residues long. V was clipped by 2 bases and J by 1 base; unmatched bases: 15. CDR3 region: CAISEVRSRTGGVRNTGELFF. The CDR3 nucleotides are TGTGCCATCAGTGAGGTTCGGTCCAGGACAGGGGGCGTTAGGAACACCGGGGAGCTGTTTTTT.

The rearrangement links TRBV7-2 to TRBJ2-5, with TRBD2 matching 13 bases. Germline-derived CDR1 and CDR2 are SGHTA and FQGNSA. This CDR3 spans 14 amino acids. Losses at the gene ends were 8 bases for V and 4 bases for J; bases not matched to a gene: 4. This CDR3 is CASRLAGGTETQYF. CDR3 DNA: TGTGCCAGCCGACTAGCGGGAGGTACAGAGACCCAGTACTTC.

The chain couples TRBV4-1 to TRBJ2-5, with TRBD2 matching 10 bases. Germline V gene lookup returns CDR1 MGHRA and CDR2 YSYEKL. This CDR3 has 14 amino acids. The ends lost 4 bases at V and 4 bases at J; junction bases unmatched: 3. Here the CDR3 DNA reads TGCGCCAGCAGCCCCGGGACTAGCGCAGAGACCCAGTACTTC. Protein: CASSPGTSAETQYF.

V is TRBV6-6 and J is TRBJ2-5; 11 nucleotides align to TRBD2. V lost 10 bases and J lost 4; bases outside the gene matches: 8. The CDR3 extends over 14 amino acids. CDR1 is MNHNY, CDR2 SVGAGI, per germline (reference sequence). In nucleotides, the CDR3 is TGTGCCACCGCCCGACTAGCGGGAATAGAGACCCAGTACTTC. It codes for CATARLAGIETQYF.

The CDR3 sequence: CASSGVTRGEQYF. The CDR3 DNA reads as TGTGCCAGCAGTGGAGTTACTCGGGGCGAGCAGTACTTC. The chain uses TRBV28 and TRBJ2-7, with D possibly matching TRBD2 (5 bases). The CDR3 runs 13 residues. CDR1 is MDHEN and CDR2 is SYDVKM in the germline V gene. Trimming shortened V by 5 bases and J by 6 bases, and 14 bases separated the two germline ends.

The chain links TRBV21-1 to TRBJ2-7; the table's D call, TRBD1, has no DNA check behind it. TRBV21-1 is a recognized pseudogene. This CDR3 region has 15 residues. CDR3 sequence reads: CASSNTGTGGNEQYF. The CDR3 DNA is TGTGCCAGCAGCAACACCGGGACAGGTGGTAACGAGCAGTACTTC.

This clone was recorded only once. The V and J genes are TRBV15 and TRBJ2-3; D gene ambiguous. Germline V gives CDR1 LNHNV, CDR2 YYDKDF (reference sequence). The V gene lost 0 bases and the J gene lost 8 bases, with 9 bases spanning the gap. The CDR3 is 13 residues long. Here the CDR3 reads CATSRDTIGTQYF. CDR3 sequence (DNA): TGTGCCACCAGCAGAGATACTATTGGTACGCAGTATTTT.

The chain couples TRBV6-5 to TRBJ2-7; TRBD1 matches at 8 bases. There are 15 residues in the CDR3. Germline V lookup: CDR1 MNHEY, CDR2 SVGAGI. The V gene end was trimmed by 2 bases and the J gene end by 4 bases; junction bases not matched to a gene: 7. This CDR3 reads CASSYGYRGSYEQYF. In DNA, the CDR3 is TGTGCCAGCAGTTACGGGTACAGGGGGAGTTACGAGCAGTACTTC.

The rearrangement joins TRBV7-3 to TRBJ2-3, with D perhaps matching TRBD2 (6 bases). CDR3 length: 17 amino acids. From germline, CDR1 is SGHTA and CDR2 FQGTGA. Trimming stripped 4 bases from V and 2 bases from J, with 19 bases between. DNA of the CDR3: TGTGCCAGCAGCTCCCCCTGGGGAGGCTCTCTCACAGATACGCAGTATTTT. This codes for CASSSPWGGSLTDTQYF. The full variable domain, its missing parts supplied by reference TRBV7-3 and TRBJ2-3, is GAGVSQTPSNKVTEKGKYVELRCDPISGHTALYWYRQSLGQGPEFLIYFQGTGAADDSGLPNDRFFAVRPEGSVSTLKIQRTERGDSAVYLCASSSPWGGSLTDTQYFGPGTRLTVL.